The clone carrying this T cell receptor (beta chain) was counted once. Its antigen remains unidentified. At one end the junction does not follow the germline gene, possibly because of a read error. This sample is drawn from a study of cytomegalovirus exposure and HLA in healthy donors. Germline V CDR1 and CDR2: LNHDA, SQIVND (reference sequence). The CDR3 runs to 13 residues. Broader study findings: Productive rates of about 87% or about 30% were seen for most TCR beta V segments in an earlier analysis.

Use of 60 Vbeta and 13 Jbeta primers characterized the PCR. Method: immunoSEQ multiplex PCR; TCRdb's copy keeps in-frame clones and lacks some. This sample carries approximately 100,000 clones, roughly 70% of them seen once, and the ten largest clones take roughly 10%. The chain employs TRBV19 and TRBJ2-7, with D possibly TRBD1 on 6 matching bases. This TCR was recovered from a middle-aged man in good health and CMV-seronegative. The sequencing sample was made of PBMCs. CDR3 bases: TGTGCCAGTAAGGGACAAAACGCTTCCCCTGTCACGTTC. Its translation: CASKGQNASPVTF.